The following is a TCR beta chain sequence with its context. This entry is derived from a study of blood T cell repertoires in COVID-19. Background on the study: Material from acute and convalescent COVID-19 was sourced from the United States, Italy and Spain. T cells, B-cell-depleted T cells, or PBMCs provided the cDNA or gDNA that served as material.

Germline-derived CDR1 and CDR2 are LGHNA and YNFKEQ. This CDR3 has 15 residues. After removal of 3 bases from V and 1 base from J, the junction contained 4 bases not matched to a gene. Under the authors' procedure: For nucleated cells, counts were estimated from reference gene primer amplification. Measured with immunoSEQ multiplex PCR; TCRdb has only the in-frame clones, and not every one. V, J and clone size are taken as reported in that table, and D and trimming were inferred from the DNA itself. The repertoire has around 50,000 clones, over 85% of them found once; the top ten carry 15% to 20%. This chain joins TRBV4-2 and TRBJ1-1, with 8 nucleotides matching TRBD1. The source material was peripheral blood. The sequence derives from a man between 65 and 85 years old with active COVID-19. The CDR3 sequence is CASSQQGAGNTEAFF. In DNA form, the CDR3 reads TGTGCCAGCAGCCAGCAGGGGGCTGGGAACACTGAAGCTTTCTTT.